The 27 T cell receptor beta chains given below trace back to one sample, sequenced in a study of T-cell memory formation after mild COVID-19. TCRdb independently ran MiXCR on the 5' RACE reads; one entry per CDR3 protein. The repertoire includes about 430,000 distinct CDR3 sequences, approximately 24% of them detected once, and around 8.7% sits in the top ten. Sequenced input: PBMCs or a T cell subset sorted from them (not recorded which). All receptors come from an adult woman who had mild COVID-19 (a few samples of this study predate the infection). Cell type and time point are not known.

The sample holds a few counts of this clonotype. The chain joins TRBV5-1 to TRBJ1-2; 10 bases align to TRBD1. J lost 0 bases, V lost 2 bases, and 1 base had no gene match. Germline V CDR1 and CDR2: SGHRS, YFSETQ. This CDR3 is built from 15 residues. The CDR3 DNA reads TGCGCCAGCAGCTTCGGGACAGGGGCTAACTATGGCTACACCTTC. Translation: CASSFGTGANYGYTF. The whole variable domain, filled in from reference TRBV5-1 and TRBJ1-2, reads KAGVTQTPRYLIKTRGQQVTLSCSPISGHRSVSWYQQTPGQGLQFLFEYFSETQRNKGNFPGRFSGRQFSNSRSEMNVSTLELGDSALYLCASSFGTGANYGYTFGSGTRLTVV.

V and J are TRBV30 and TRBJ1-2, with D tentatively TRBD1 (6 bases). V gave up 3 bases and J gave up 3 bases, with 14 bases separating them. The CDR3 contains 14 residues. Germline lookup yields CDR1 GTSNPN and CDR2 SVGIG (reference sequence). The DNA of the CDR3 is TGTGCCTGGAGGGCAACAGGGACCTACTATGGCTACACCTTC. The encoded protein is CAWRATGTYYGYTF. Using reference TRBV30 and TRBJ1-2 for the parts outside the CDR3, the full variable domain is SQTIHQWPATLVQPVGSPLSLECTVEGTSNPNLYWYRQAAGRGLQLLFYSVGIGQISSEVPQNLSASRPQDRQFILSSKKLLLSDSGFYLCAWRATGTYYGYTFGSGTRLTVV.

The rearrangement links TRBV6-5 to TRBJ1-3, with D tentatively TRBD1 (6 bases). The germline V gene has CDR1 MNHEY and CDR2 SVGAGI. V lost 6 bases and J 8 bases, leaving 17 bases between the germline ends. CDR3 size: 14 residues. DNA of the CDR3: TGTGCCAGCAGCCTAGAGACAGGTCGGGACACCATATATTTT. Translating gives CASSLETGRDTIYF.

This clonotype was seen more than once but under ten times. The rearrangement links TRBV20-1 to TRBJ1-4; 9 bases line up with TRBD1. V lost 1 base and J lost 10; bases outside the gene matches: 19. The germline V gene has CDR1 DFQATT and CDR2 SNEGSKA (reference sequence). The CDR3 is made up of 18 amino acids. The CDR3 DNA follows: TGCAGTGCTAGAGTACGAGGACAGGGGATAGGCCCTGGCAGAAAACTGTTTTTT. Translated: CSARVRGQGIGPGRKLFF.

This clonotype was observed at least ten times. The CDR3 DNA sequence: TGTGCCAGCAGTTTCAGGGGCACTGAAGCTTTCTTT. This gives the protein CASSFRGTEAFF. The J gene is TRBJ1-1, the V gene TRBV12-3 or TRBV12-4; D is perhaps TRBD1 (6 bases). Trimming took 3 bases from V and 4 from J, leaving 6 bases between them. This CDR3 contains 12 residues.

There are a few counts of this clonotype. V and J are TRBV12-3 or TRBV12-4 and TRBJ1-1; D possibly corresponds to TRBD1 (5 bases). V was pared by 3 bases and J by 12 bases, with 11 bases between. The CDR3 is made up of 11 amino acids. This chain's CDR3 is CASSLGGKTFF. The CDR3 DNA sequence: TGTGCCAGCAGTTTGGGGGGGAAAACTTTCTTT.

The chain has TRBV11-3 and TRBJ2-7; D remains ambiguous. The V end was cut by 1 base, the J end by 2 bases, with 12 bases between. The CDR3 runs to 15 residues. Looked up from germline, CDR1 is SGHNT and CDR2 is YENEEA. CDR3 sequence: CASSLGETVTYEQYF. CDR3 coding DNA: TGTGCCAGCAGCTTAGGTGAGACCGTTACCTACGAGCAGTACTTC.

This clonotype was seen only a few times. The rearrangement joins TRBV6-6 to TRBJ2-7; tentative D call: TRBD1 (6 bases). CDR3 length: 14 residues. V was cut by 6 bases and J by 7 bases, with 19 bases left in between. Germline V lookup: CDR1 MNHNY, CDR2 SVGAGI (reference sequence). The CDR3 region has the DNA TGTGCCAGCAGCCCCAGGGGCCGCGCCGGGGAGCAGTACTTC. Protein: CASSPRGRAGEQYF.

This clonotype was detected a few times. The gene calls are TRBV29-1 and TRBJ2-5; D is tentatively TRBD1 or TRBD2 (5 bases each). With 4 bases removed from V and 1 base from J, the gap between germline ends came to 16 bases. The CDR3 length is 15 residues. Germline V gene sequence: CDR1 SQVTM, CDR2 ANQGSEA. The CDR3 bases are TGCAGCGTTGCTCACCTAGGGACCTTCCAAGAGACCCAGTACTTC. Protein: CSVAHLGTFQETQYF. Filled out from reference TRBV29-1 and TRBJ2-5, the complete variable domain reads SAVISQKPSRDICQRGTSLTIQCQVDSQVTMMFWYRQQPGQSLTLIATANQGSEATYESGFVIDKFPISRPNLTFSTLTVSNMSPEDSSIYLCSVAHLGTFQETQYFGPGTRLLVL.

The rearrangement joins TRBV18 to TRBJ1-2, with D possibly TRBD1 on 5 matching bases. V dropped 6 bases and J dropped 5 bases, with 19 bases sitting between them. Germline V CDR1 and CDR2: KGHSH, LQKENI. CDR3 size: 15 residues. The CDR3 loop reads CASSPLPPGEYGYTF. The CDR3 nucleotides read TGTGCCAGCTCGCCTCTCCCTCCGGGGGAATATGGCTACACCTTC.

This clonotype was counted a few times. This rearrangement joins TRBV5-5 to TRBJ2-7; no reliable D call. Germline lookup yields CDR1 SGHKS and CDR2 YYEKEE (reference sequence). Deletions cut 3 bases from V and 1 base from J, with 14 bases between. CDR3 size: 15 residues. CDR3 DNA: TGTGCCAGCAGCTCCGGGTACGGGCCATCCTACGAGCAGTACTTC. Its protein product is CASSSGYGPSYEQYF.

The chain joins TRBV4-3 to TRBJ2-3; possible D gene TRBD1, 5 bases. The germline V and J ends were trimmed by 0 bases and 2 bases, with 9 bases remaining between them. The CDR3 has 15 amino acids. The germline V gene encodes CDR1 LGHNA and CDR2 YSLEER. CDR3 amino acids: CASSQDRATTDTQYF. The CDR3 DNA reads as TGCGCCAGCAGCCAAGACAGGGCCACCACAGATACGCAGTATTTT.

This sequence joins TRBV7-6 and TRBJ2-3; 11 nucleotides match TRBD2. After removal of 5 bases from V and 4 bases from J, the junction contained 5 bases not matched to a gene. This CDR3 spans 15 amino acids. Germline V gene data show CDR1 as SGHVS and CDR2 as FNYEAQ. This CDR3 reads CASSLYSGGADTQYF. DNA of the CDR3: TGTGCCAGCAGCCTCTATAGCGGGGGGGCAGATACGCAGTATTTT.

This clonotype was counted only a few times. The rearrangement joins TRBV7-9 to TRBJ1-2, with TRBD1 matching 12 bases. Per the germline V gene, CDR1 is SEHNR and CDR2 is FQNEAQ (reference sequence). V shed 5 bases, J shed 7 bases, and the junction held 8 bases outside the gene matches. The CDR3 consists of 15 residues. The CDR3 reads CASSPSGTGGIGYTF. DNA for the CDR3: TGTGCCAGCAGCCCGAGCGGGACAGGGGGCATTGGCTACACCTTC.

The sample holds a few counts of this clonotype. The chain couples TRBV7-6 to TRBJ2-7; no clear D gene. V shed 4 bases and J shed 4 bases, with 11 bases lying between them. The CDR3 sequence is 13 residues long. The germline gives CDR1 SGHVS, CDR2 FNYEAQ. CDR3 protein: CASSSPVEYEQYF. The CDR3 DNA sequence: TGTGCCAGCAGCTCCCCGGTAGAATACGAGCAGTACTTC.

This clonotype was detected ten times or more. The genes are TRBV7-2 and TRBJ2-1; TRBD2 might be the D (7 bases). The CDR3 is 16 amino acids. The germline V gene has CDR1 SGHTA and CDR2 FQGNSA. Trimming pared 1 base from V and 0 bases from J, leaving 10 bases between. The CDR3: CASSLGGGGSYNEQFF. The DNA for the CDR3 is TGTGCCAGCAGCTTAGGAGGGGGGGGCTCCTACAATGAGCAGTTCTTC.

This clonotype has just a few counts. The genes are TRBV6-5 and TRBJ1-6; 7 bases agree with TRBD1. The CDR3 loop spans 15 amino acids. The junction had 2 bases not matched to a gene; V was cut back by 0 bases and J by 6 bases. The germline V gene encodes CDR1 MNHEY and CDR2 SVGAGI. The CDR3 nucleotides are TGTGCCAGCAGTTACTCAGGGACAGCTAATTCACCCCTCCACTTT. Translating gives CASSYSGTANSPLHF.

The chain is built from TRBV12-3 or TRBV12-4 and TRBJ2-5, with 7 bases identical to TRBD1. The CDR3 has 14 amino acids. The V gene end was trimmed by 3 bases and the J gene end by 2 bases; junction bases not matched to a gene: 3. CDR3 nucleotide sequence: TGTGCCAGCAGTTTCCCACAGGGGCAAGAGACCCAGTACTTC. This sequence encodes CASSFPQGQETQYF.

This clonotype has a handful of counts. The CDR3 is CASSQDSGRASADTQYF. The CDR3 region has the DNA TGCGCCAGCAGCCAAGATAGCGGGAGGGCCTCCGCAGATACGCAGTATTTT. The chain combines TRBV4-3 with TRBJ2-3; TRBD2 agrees at 11 bases. With V trimmed by 0 bases and J by 4 bases, 6 bases remained unmatched. The CDR3 loop spans 17 amino acids. Per the germline V gene, CDR1 is LGHNA and CDR2 is YSLEER.

This chain joins TRBV5-1 and TRBJ2-3; 9 bases are shared with TRBD2. The CDR3 has 17 residues. Trimming took 0 bases from V and 6 from J; bases not matched to a gene: 11. Germline lookup yields CDR1 SGHRS and CDR2 YFSETQ. The CDR3 protein is CASSLGLAGPPSDTQYF. As DNA, the CDR3 is TGCGCCAGCAGCTTGGGGCTAGCGGGGCCGCCATCGGATACGCAGTATTTT.

This clonotype was picked up a small number of times. CDR3 in DNA: TGTGCCAGCAGCGGACAGAGCGAGACCCAGTACTTC. Translating gives CASSGQSETQYF. V usage is TRBV7-9 and J usage is TRBJ2-5; D might be TRBD1 (6 bases). Germline assignment: CDR1 SEHNR and CDR2 FQNEAQ (reference sequence). This CDR3 region has 12 residues. V was cut by 5 bases and J by 5 bases, with 9 bases left in between.

This clonotype showed up just once. The chain uses TRBV5-5 and TRBJ1-5, with D possibly being TRBD1 (6 bases). Germline V gene sequence: CDR1 SGHKS, CDR2 YYEKEE (reference sequence). CDR3 length: 14 residues. V lost 6 bases and J 6 bases, leaving 16 bases between the germline ends. In nucleotides, the CDR3 is TGTGCCAGCAACGAGGGGGGGGAAGCTCAGCCCCAGCATTTT. It encodes CASNEGGEAQPQHF.

This clonotype was observed a handful of times. The rearrangement uses TRBV7-3 and TRBJ2-1; TRBD2 aligns across 10 bases. The CDR3 is made up of 14 amino acids. CDR1 is SGHTA and CDR2 is FQGTGA in the germline V gene. With 8 bases clipped from V and 10 bases from J, the junction kept 11 bases outside the gene matches. CDR3: CASGTLAGKREQFF. CDR3 sequence (DNA): TGTGCCAGCGGAACACTAGCGGGAAAGCGCGAGCAGTTCTTC.

This clonotype was detected many times. The chain recombines TRBV12-3 or TRBV12-4 with TRBJ1-2; D unresolved. Trimming removed 3 bases from V and 4 bases from J, with 3 bases in between. The CDR3 sequence is 11 residues long. As DNA, the CDR3 is TGTGCCAGCAGTTTGTCCTATGGCTACACCTTC. Translating it yields CASSLSYGYTF.

This rearrangement joins TRBV20-1 to TRBJ2-7; perhaps D is TRBD1 or TRBD2 (6 bases each). The CDR3 runs to 12 residues. Germline CDR1 and CDR2: DFQATT and SNEGSKA (reference sequence). V was cut by 6 bases and J by 6 bases, with 15 bases left in between. The CDR3 nucleotides read TGCAGTGCCTGGGTCGGGGGCGCCGAGCAGTACTTC. It is translated as CSAWVGGAEQYF.

The chain is built from TRBV2 and TRBJ2-1; no definite D call. V was clipped by 0 bases and J by 10 bases, with 4 bases between them. The germline CDR1 and CDR2 sequences are SNHLY and FYNNEI. The CDR3 covers 11 residues. The CDR3 nucleotides read TGTGCCAGCAGTGAAGCGCGCGAGCAGTTCTTC. It yields the protein CASSEAREQFF.

This rearrangement joins TRBV7-9 to TRBJ1-4; D might be TRBD1 (6 bases). V was clipped by 2 bases and J by 3 bases, with 10 bases between them. From germline, CDR1 is SEHNR and CDR2 FQNEAQ (reference sequence). CDR3 size: 15 residues. The CDR3 nucleotides are TGTGCCAGCAGCTTATACAGGGTTGCTAATGAAAAACTGTTTTTT. Translated: CASSLYRVANEKLFF.